Following are 9 T cell receptor beta chains from one sample sequenced in a study of blood T cell repertoires in COVID-19. Repertoires were generated with immunoSEQ multiplex PCR, while TCRdb's copy carries only in-frame clones and drops some. The sample has about 150,000 clones, approximately 80% seen once. The specimen was peripheral blood. These receptor sequences come from a man aged 55 to 69 with acute or convalescent COVID-19.

The chain couples TRBV12-5 to TRBJ2-5; no definite D call. CDR1 is LGHNT and CDR2 is FRNRAP in the germline V gene. The V gene lost 3 bases and the J gene lost 4 bases, with 9 bases spanning the gap. This CDR3 is built from 13 residues. The CDR3 nucleotides are TGTGCTAGTGGTTTTTCTTTATCAGAGACCCAGTACTTC. Translating gives CASGFSLSETQYF.

This chain uses TRBV9 with TRBJ1-6; TRBD1 is a possible D gene (6 bases). Looked up from germline, CDR1 is SGDLS and CDR2 is YYNGEE. Trimming shortened V by 4 bases and J by 0 bases, and 20 bases separated the two germline ends. The CDR3 has 19 amino acids. The chain's CDR3 is CASSTQASTRGSYNSPLHF. In DNA, the CDR3 is TGTGCCAGCAGCACGCAAGCTTCCACCAGGGGCTCCTATAATTCACCCCTCCACTTT.

The chain recombines TRBV28 with TRBJ2-3; possible D gene TRBD2, 7 bases. From germline, CDR1 is MDHEN and CDR2 SYDVKM. This CDR3 contains 17 residues. Trimming removed 6 bases at V and 2 bases at J, with 21 bases between. CDR3 residues: CASRETRGAGDTDTQYF. The DNA for the CDR3 is TGTGCCAGCAGGGAGACCCGGGGGGCAGGGGACACAGATACGCAGTATTTT.

This chain joins TRBV20-1 and TRBJ1-2, with TRBD1 matching 7 bases. The germline CDR1 and CDR2 sequences are DFQATT and SNEGSKA (reference sequence). The V segment lost 3 bases and the J segment 5 bases; nucleotides outside the gene matches: 15. The CDR3 consists of 16 residues. The CDR3 sequence: CSASPPGQAASYGYTF. For the CDR3, the DNA is TGCAGTGCTAGTCCCCCTGGACAGGCGGCCTCATATGGCTACACCTTC.

V and J are TRBV6-5 and TRBJ2-7, with 12 bases lining up with TRBD2. Germline CDR1 reads MNHEY; CDR2 reads SVGAGI. There are 16 residues in the CDR3. V shed 1 base and J 6 bases; nucleotides not matched to a gene: 7. The DNA for the CDR3 is TGTGCCAGCAGTTACTTACCTAGCGGGAGGGCATCCGAGCAGTACTTC. It codes for CASSYLPSGRASEQYF.

The chain has TRBV15 and TRBJ2-2, with D tentatively TRBD2 (5 bases). Deletions cut 0 bases from V and 4 bases from J, with 12 bases between. The CDR3 has 16 residues. Germline V gene sequence: CDR1 LNHNV, CDR2 YYDKDF (reference sequence). The CDR3 DNA reads as TGTGCCACCAGCAGAGATGACTATTCGGGCACCGGGGAGCTGTTTTTT. Protein product: CATSRDDYSGTGELFF.

CDR3 nucleotides: TGTGCCAGCAGCTTGAAGGGGAACACCATATATTTT. It codes for CASSLKGNTIYF. V and J are TRBV5-4 and TRBJ1-3; D may be TRBD1 (5 bases). Trimming shortened V by 1 base and J by 7 bases, and 6 bases separated the two germline ends. Germline V CDR1 and CDR2: SGHNT, YYREEE (reference sequence). The CDR3 consists of 12 residues.

The rearrangement joins TRBV9 to TRBJ1-6; D remains ambiguous. The ends were cut back, 0 bases at V and 9 bases at J, with 7 bases in the middle. In germline, CDR1 is SGDLS, CDR2 YYNGEE. This CDR3 contains 13 residues. The CDR3 region has the DNA TGTGCCAGCAGCGTAGCTTCAGGTTCACCCCTCCACTTT. The encoded protein is CASSVASGSPLHF.

Written as DNA, the CDR3 is TGTGCCAGCTCACCAGACAGGGGGCAACAGTTCTTC. It encodes CASSPDRGQQFF. The J gene is TRBJ2-1, the V gene TRBV18; the match to TRBD1 covers 10 bases. CDR1 and CDR2 (germline): KGHSH, LQKENI. Trimming cost V 2 bases and J 13 bases; bases outside gene matches: 2. The CDR3 sequence is 12 residues long.